This record looks at one T cell receptor beta chain sequence and its context. The data are from a study of CD8+ T cells in alopecia areata. Study-level information: Scalp area affected, as a percentage, set the severity score of treated patients.

Stated treatment: oral pan-JAK inhibitor, 5-10 mg twice daily. Once RNA had been extracted, it was reverse transcribed into cDNA to act as the sequencing template. Clones were sequenced by immunoSEQ multiplex PCR, and TCRdb holds only the in-frame ones, with some missing. The sample has about 160,000 clones; 55% to 75% are singletons. The CDR3 has 9 amino acids. Germline CDR1 SGHRS, CDR2 YFSETQ. Trimming pared 8 bases from V and 5 bases from J, leaving 2 bases between. The chain couples TRBV5-1 to TRBJ1-5; D not certain. The TCR comes from a human donor with alopecia areata. Sequenced material: CD4+ T cells sorted from blood, taken at week 4, from a patient treated with tofacitinib. The CDR3: CARDQPQHF. The CDR3 DNA reads TGCGCCAGAGATCAGCCCCAGCATTTT. Combining the CDR3 with reference TRBV5-1 and TRBJ1-5 gives the whole variable domain KAGVTQTPRYLIKTRGQQVTLSCSPISGHRSVSWYQQTPGQGLQFLFEYFSETQRNKGNFPGRFSGRQFSNSRSEMNVSTLELGDSALYLCARDQPQHFGDGTRLSIL.